This T cell receptor (beta chain) was captured by sequencing in a study of graft-versus-host responses after intestinal transplantation. The wider study: Transplant recipients had multivisceral, liver-intestinal, or isolated intestinal grafts. Study-level findings and limits: Allografts of one patient group, those with graft-donor T cell macrochimerism, had high graft-versus-host to host-versus-graft clonal ratios. Early post-transplant falls in HvG clones accompanied the peak levels of circulating GvH clones. Marrow from the recipient contained GvH clones, some of which had appeared first in ileum or blood.

With respect to this clone: Antigen: not known.

The V gene end was trimmed by 1 base and the J gene end by 1 base; junction bases not matched to a gene: 2. The V gene's germline CDR1 is LGHNA and CDR2 YSLEER. The length of the CDR3 is 15 residues. Processing was applied to graft tissue in order to liberate intraepithelial and lamina propria lymphocytes. Produced via immunoSEQ multiplex PCR; TCRdb's table is partial and in-frame only. Here the sample spans some 14,000 clones, about two thirds being singletons. Material: ileum tissue, obtained roughly 720 days after intestinal transplantation. This sequence joins TRBV4-3 and TRBJ1-1, with 8 bases aligning to TRBD1. The source of this sequence is a human patient who received an intestinal transplant, so some T cells may come from the graft donor. CDR3 amino acids: CASSQGTGWNTEAFF. The CDR3 DNA follows: TGCGCCAGCAGCCAAGGGACAGGGTGGAACACTGAAGCTTTCTTT.